A single sample gave rise to the 2 T cell receptor beta chains below, sequenced in a study of vaccination and CD4 T cells after COVID-19. Treatment given: approximately nine-day PBMC culture with coronavirus spike peptide pools or control peptides (ViraFEST assay). An Oncomine TCR Beta short-read assay was used to sequence the DNA from cultured CD4+ T cells. TCRdb used MiXCR to reprocess the PCR reads, holding one entry per CDR3 protein. The sample holds tens of thousands of distinct CDR3 sequences, around half seen once. These TCRs are of unknown antigen specificity. Sequences were obtained from CD4+ T cells from blood, cultured in vitro. Receptors originate from a human donor who had recovered from COVID-19.

V and J are TRBV7-9 and TRBJ1-2; no definite D call. The CDR3 is 11 residues long. V lost 5 bases and J lost 1, with 2 bases in between. Germline V gene lookup returns CDR1 SEHNR and CDR2 FQNEAQ (reference sequence). The CDR3 coding sequence is TGTGCCAGCAGCAATAACTATGGCTACACCTTC. It encodes CASSNNYGYTF.

This clonotype was seen more than once but under ten times. This sequence joins TRBV6-1 and TRBJ1-2; D possibly corresponds to TRBD1 (6 bases). Germline V gene lookup returns CDR1 MNHNS and CDR2 SASEGT. Trimming cost V 5 bases and J 2 bases, with 24 bases left between them. The CDR3 spans 18 residues. The CDR3: CASSRLGAGAIENYGYTF. The CDR3 DNA follows: TGTGCCAGCAGTCGGCTTGGGGCAGGGGCGATAGAAAACTATGGCTACACCTTC.